A single sample gave rise to the 28 T cell receptor beta chains below, sequenced in a study of cytomegalovirus exposure and HLA in healthy donors. PCR used 60 Vbeta primers and 13 Jbeta primers. Profiling relied on immunoSEQ multiplex PCR, and the TCRdb table lists in-frame clones only, not all of them. This table holds approximately 190,000 clones, about 83% found once. The sample comprised PBMCs. The receptors were gathered from a man between 40 and 49 years old in good health and CMV-seropositive.

Only a few counts were recorded for this clone. This rearrangement joins TRBV19 to TRBJ1-2; the D is unclear. The CDR3 loop spans 13 amino acids. Germline values: CDR1 LNHDA, CDR2 SQIVND (reference sequence). V lost 7 bases to trimming and J lost 7 bases, with 16 bases between them. CDR3 residues: CASMAPGLGGYTF. DNA for the CDR3: TGTGCCAGTATGGCCCCAGGCCTGGGTGGCTACACCTTC.

CDR3 sequence reads: CASRFTGQGYNEQFF. The CDR3 region has the DNA TGTGCCAGCAGATTTACGGGACAGGGTTACAATGAGCAGTTCTTC. The V gene is TRBV28, the J gene TRBJ2-1, with 9 nucleotides matching TRBD1. V shed 6 bases, J shed 4 bases, and the junction held 7 bases outside the gene matches. The germline gives CDR1 MDHEN, CDR2 SYDVKM. This CDR3 comprises 15 residues.

The chain carries TRBV29-1 and TRBJ2-3; 10 nucleotides align to TRBD2. CDR3 length: 15 amino acids. With 1 base clipped from V and 4 bases from J, the junction kept 5 bases outside the gene matches. CDR1 and CDR2 from the germline V gene are SQVTM and ANQGSEA. Here the CDR3 reads CSVEGASGSPDTQYF. DNA for the CDR3: TGCAGCGTTGAAGGGGCTAGCGGGAGCCCAGATACGCAGTATTTT.

This chain links TRBV19 with TRBJ1-1; D might be TRBD1 (5 bases). The germline gives CDR1 LNHDA, CDR2 SQIVND (reference sequence). The V gene lost 4 bases and the J gene lost 7 bases, with 16 bases spanning the gap. This CDR3 comprises 14 residues. The CDR3 DNA reads as TGTGCCAGTAGTACCTCCGGGCTACAGGTTGAAGCTTTCTTT. It yields the protein CASSTSGLQVEAFF.

The chain combines TRBV18 with TRBJ1-5; the D is unclear. V was trimmed by 6 bases and J by 5 bases, leaving 11 bases between them. Germline-derived CDR1 and CDR2 are KGHSH and LQKENI. This CDR3 spans 13 amino acids. CDR3 bases: TGTGCCAGCTCCCTCAAGAGGGATCAGCCCCAGCATTTT. This encodes CASSLKRDQPQHF.

This clone was recorded a few times. The rearrangement links TRBV29-1 to TRBJ1-4; TRBD1 might be the D (6 bases). The CDR3 is 12 amino acids. Germline V lookup: CDR1 SQVTM, CDR2 ANQGSEA. V shed 4 bases and J shed 6 bases, with 9 bases lying between them. The CDR3 bases are TGCAGCGTTGTGGGGGCGGATGAAAAACTGTTTTTT. Its translation is CSVVGADEKLFF.

The chain joins TRBV7-8 to TRBJ1-5; D unclear. There are 16 residues in the CDR3. CDR1 and CDR2 from the germline V gene are SGHVS and FQNEAQ. Trimming pared 1 base from V and 2 bases from J, leaving 12 bases between. Here the CDR3 DNA reads TGTGCCAGCAGCTTAGGGGAGGCGGGTCGCAATCAGCCCCAGCATTTT. Protein sequence: CASSLGEAGRNQPQHF.

The chain combines TRBV10-3 with TRBJ2-1; 7 positions agree with TRBD2. The ends lost 3 bases at V and 7 bases at J; junction bases unmatched: 12. Germline loops: CDR1 ENHRY, CDR2 SYGVKD. This CDR3 contains 16 residues. The CDR3 DNA reads as TGTGCCATCAGTGACAGGCTAGCGGAGCTTCAGAATGAGCAGTTCTTC. Encoded protein: CAISDRLAELQNEQFF.

The gene calls are TRBV5-1 and TRBJ1-5; no reliable D call. The V and J ends lost 4 bases and 0 bases respectively, with 14 bases between them. CDR1 SGHRS and CDR2 YFSETQ come from the germline V gene. There are 16 residues in the CDR3. CDR3 region: CASSPEARDSNQPQHF. CDR3 in DNA: TGCGCCAGCAGCCCAGAGGCCAGAGATAGCAATCAGCCCCAGCATTTT. Variable domain in full (rest from reference TRBV5-1 and TRBJ1-5): KAGVTQTPRYLIKTRGQQVTLSCSPISGHRSVSWYQQTPGQGLQFLFEYFSETQRNKGNFPGRFSGRQFSNSRSEMNVSTLELGDSALYLCASSPEARDSNQPQHFGDGTRLSIL.

CDR3 nucleotide sequence: TGCGCCAGCAGCTATTGGACTAGCGGGACCACCTTTTCCTACGAGCAGTACTTC. This encodes CASSYWTSGTTFSYEQYF. The rearrangement joins TRBV5-1 to TRBJ2-5; the match to TRBD2 covers 12 bases. Matching the DNA end better, TRBJ2-7 makes the J call doubtful. The CDR3 contains 18 residues. CDR1 and CDR2 from the germline V gene are SGHRS and YFSETQ.

This chain connects TRBV12-5 to TRBJ1-4, with D tentatively TRBD1 (5 bases). The CDR3 spans 15 residues. The V and J ends lost 10 bases and 5 bases respectively, with 20 bases between them. Germline assignment: CDR1 LGHNT and CDR2 FRNRAP. The CDR3 coding sequence is TGTGCTACCCTCCCGAGGTGGCGGGACAATGAAAAACTGTTTTTT. This gives the protein CATLPRWRDNEKLFF.

This chain links TRBV4-3 with TRBJ1-2; unclear D gene. Per germline, CDR1 LGHNA and CDR2 YSLEER. The CDR3 is made up of 14 amino acids. The ends were cut back, 1 base at V and 0 bases at J, with 6 bases in the middle. The CDR3 here is CASSQGSSNYGYTF. The CDR3 coding sequence is TGCGCCAGCAGCCAAGGTTCCTCTAACTATGGCTACACCTTC.

The table lists this clone with a few counts. The chain joins TRBV28 to TRBJ1-1, with D unresolved. In germline, CDR1 is MDHEN, CDR2 SYDVKM. The CDR3 spans 12 residues. Trimming took off 7 bases at V and 3 bases at J, with 9 bases between the two ends. This CDR3 is CASMTADTEAFF. CDR3 DNA: TGTGCCAGCATGACGGCGGACACTGAAGCTTTCTTT.

The chain links TRBV7-9 to TRBJ1-3, with TRBD1 matching 7 bases. This CDR3 comprises 16 residues. The ends lost 2 bases at V and 4 bases at J; junction bases unmatched: 8. Germline lookup yields CDR1 SEHNR and CDR2 FQNEAQ (reference sequence). CDR3 amino acids: CASSLLEGAEGNTIYF. The CDR3 DNA is TGTGCCAGCAGCTTATTGGAGGGGGCTGAAGGAAACACCATATATTTT.

In the case of this clone: In the same sample, other DNA sequences code for this CDR3. The chain employs TRBV2 and TRBJ1-3; no clear D. Trimming left V 8 bases short and J 0 bases short, with 8 bases between. Germline V lookup: CDR1 SNHLY, CDR2 FYNNEI. This CDR3 is built from 13 residues. As DNA, the CDR3 is TGTGCCAGCTTAAGAGACTCTGGAAACACCATATATTTT. This sequence encodes CASLRDSGNTIYF.

The V call is TRBV29-1, the J call TRBJ1-1; possibly TRBD1 for D (6 bases). CDR1 and CDR2 (germline): SQVTM, ANQGSEA. With 5 bases removed from V and 4 bases from J, the gap between germline ends came to 14 bases. CDR3 length: 13 residues. The CDR3 nucleotides are TGCAGCGTTACAGGGCGGGGGAGCACTGAAGCTTTCTTT. Residues: CSVTGRGSTEAFF.

The chain links TRBV7-8 to TRBJ2-3; 14 bases fit TRBD2. Per the germline V gene, CDR1 is SGHVS and CDR2 is FQNEAQ. Losses at the gene ends were 6 bases for V and 2 bases for J; bases not matched to a gene: 7. The CDR3 runs 17 residues. CDR3 in DNA: TGTGCCAGCAGATCCCCGGGACTAGCGGGGGCCACAGATACGCAGTATTTT. Its protein is CASRSPGLAGATDTQYF.

The V gene is TRBV30, the J gene TRBJ2-7; D is perhaps TRBD1 (6 bases). This CDR3 has 13 residues. Germline-derived CDR1 and CDR2 are GTSNPN and SVGIG (reference sequence). Trimming shortened V by 2 bases and J by 4 bases, and 12 bases separated the two germline ends. The CDR3 region has the DNA TGTGCCTGGAGTTTCCGAACAGGGTACGAGCAGTACTTC. Translated, it gives CAWSFRTGYEQYF.

The V and J genes are TRBV28 and TRBJ2-2, with a possible D match to TRBD2 (6 bases). The length of the CDR3 is 14 residues. CDR1 and CDR2 from the germline V gene are MDHEN and SYDVKM. V was trimmed by 5 bases and J by 7 bases, leaving 14 bases between them. The CDR3 sequence: CASSRGLRGGELFF. Written as DNA, the CDR3 is TGTGCCAGCAGTCGGGGGTTGCGTGGCGGGGAGCTGTTTTTT.

The chain has TRBV29-1 and TRBJ1-1; the match to TRBD1 covers 10 bases. V trimming: 4 bases; J trimming: 5 bases; junction bases outside the gene matches: 7. The CDR3 runs to 14 residues. CDR1 and CDR2 from the germline V gene are SQVTM and ANQGSEA. CDR3 bases: TGCAGCGTTGGGACAGGACAGGGGGGTACTGAAGCTTTCTTT. Encoded protein: CSVGTGQGGTEAFF.

The rearrangement links TRBV5-6 to TRBJ2-5; TRBD2 is a possible D gene (6 bases). CDR3 length: 14 amino acids. V lost 0 bases and J lost 4, with 10 bases in between. Looked up from germline, CDR1 is SGHDT and CDR2 is YYEEEE. DNA for the CDR3: TGTGCCAGCAGCTTGGGACTAGTTCCAGAGACCCAGTACTTC. Amino acids: CASSLGLVPETQYF. The full variable domain, completed using reference TRBV5-6 and TRBJ2-5, is DAGVTQSPTHLIKTRGQQVTLRCSPKSGHDTVSWYQQALGQGPQFIFQYYEEEERQRGNFPDRFSGHQFPNYSSELNVNALLLGDSALYLCASSLGLVPETQYFGPGTRLLVL.

This chain connects TRBV15 to TRBJ1-1; unclear D gene. Deletions cut 0 bases from V and 10 bases from J, with 6 bases between. Germline V CDR1 and CDR2: LNHNV, YYDKDF (reference sequence). This CDR3 contains 11 residues. CDR3 DNA sequence: TGTGCCACCAGCAGAGATCGTGTAGCTTTCTTT. This translates into CATSRDRVAFF.

The chain couples TRBV27 to TRBJ2-1; tentatively, D is TRBD2 (6 bases). V lost 6 bases and J 2 bases, leaving 17 bases between the germline ends. Germline loops: CDR1 MNHEY, CDR2 SMNVEV (reference sequence). CDR3 length equals 16 residues. CDR3 in amino acids: CASSPHGRLAYNEQFF. The DNA for the CDR3 is TGTGCCAGCAGCCCCCACGGGAGACTCGCCTACAATGAGCAGTTCTTC.

The chain is built from TRBV4-2 and TRBJ2-1, with TRBD2 identical over 9 bases. The CDR3 length is 14 residues. Germline V lookup: CDR1 LGHNA, CDR2 YNFKEQ. The V segment lost 4 bases and the J segment 5 bases; nucleotides outside the gene matches: 3. CDR3 nucleotide sequence: TGTGCCAGCAGCCTAGCGGGAGCCAACAATGAGCAGTTCTTC. Its translation is CASSLAGANNEQFF.

The rearrangement joins TRBV18 to TRBJ2-2; 8 nucleotides align to TRBD1. There are 15 residues in the CDR3. Trimming cost V 6 bases and J 4 bases; bases outside gene matches: 7. Germline loops: CDR1 KGHSH, CDR2 LQKENI. Written as DNA, the CDR3 is TGTGCCAGCTCGCCTGGACAGGGCGGCACCGGGGAGCTGTTTTTT. Translation: CASSPGQGGTGELFF.

The V and J genes are TRBV19 and TRBJ1-2; D is undetermined. This CDR3 is built from 15 residues. V lost 1 base and J 1 base, leaving 10 bases between the germline ends. Germline CDR1 and CDR2: LNHDA and SQIVND (reference sequence). CDR3 sequence reads: CASSIGWQNNYGYTF. The DNA for the CDR3 is TGTGCCAGTAGTATAGGTTGGCAGAATAACTATGGCTACACCTTC.

The V gene is TRBV5-1, the J gene TRBJ1-5; D call uncertain. Germline CDR1 is SGHRS and CDR2 is YFSETQ. This CDR3 has 14 amino acids. V gave up 0 bases and J gave up 5 bases, with 9 bases separating them. This chain's CDR3 is CASSLGGLDQPQHF. The DNA of the CDR3 is TGCGCCAGCAGCTTGGGAGGCCTGGATCAGCCCCAGCATTTT. The full variable domain, its missing parts supplied by reference TRBV5-1 and TRBJ1-5, is KAGVTQTPRYLIKTRGQQVTLSCSPISGHRSVSWYQQTPGQGLQFLFEYFSETQRNKGNFPGRFSGRQFSNSRSEMNVSTLELGDSALYLCASSLGGLDQPQHFGDGTRLSIL.

This clone was detected only once. The chain employs TRBV7-6 and TRBJ1-1, with 8 bases lining up with TRBD1. Per germline, CDR1 SGHVS and CDR2 FNYEAQ. CDR3 length: 14 residues. Trimming cost V 0 bases and J 5 bases; bases outside gene matches: 2. The DNA for the CDR3 is TGTGCCAGCAGCTTAGCGACAGGGGTTACTGAAGCTTTCTTT. It specifies CASSLATGVTEAFF.